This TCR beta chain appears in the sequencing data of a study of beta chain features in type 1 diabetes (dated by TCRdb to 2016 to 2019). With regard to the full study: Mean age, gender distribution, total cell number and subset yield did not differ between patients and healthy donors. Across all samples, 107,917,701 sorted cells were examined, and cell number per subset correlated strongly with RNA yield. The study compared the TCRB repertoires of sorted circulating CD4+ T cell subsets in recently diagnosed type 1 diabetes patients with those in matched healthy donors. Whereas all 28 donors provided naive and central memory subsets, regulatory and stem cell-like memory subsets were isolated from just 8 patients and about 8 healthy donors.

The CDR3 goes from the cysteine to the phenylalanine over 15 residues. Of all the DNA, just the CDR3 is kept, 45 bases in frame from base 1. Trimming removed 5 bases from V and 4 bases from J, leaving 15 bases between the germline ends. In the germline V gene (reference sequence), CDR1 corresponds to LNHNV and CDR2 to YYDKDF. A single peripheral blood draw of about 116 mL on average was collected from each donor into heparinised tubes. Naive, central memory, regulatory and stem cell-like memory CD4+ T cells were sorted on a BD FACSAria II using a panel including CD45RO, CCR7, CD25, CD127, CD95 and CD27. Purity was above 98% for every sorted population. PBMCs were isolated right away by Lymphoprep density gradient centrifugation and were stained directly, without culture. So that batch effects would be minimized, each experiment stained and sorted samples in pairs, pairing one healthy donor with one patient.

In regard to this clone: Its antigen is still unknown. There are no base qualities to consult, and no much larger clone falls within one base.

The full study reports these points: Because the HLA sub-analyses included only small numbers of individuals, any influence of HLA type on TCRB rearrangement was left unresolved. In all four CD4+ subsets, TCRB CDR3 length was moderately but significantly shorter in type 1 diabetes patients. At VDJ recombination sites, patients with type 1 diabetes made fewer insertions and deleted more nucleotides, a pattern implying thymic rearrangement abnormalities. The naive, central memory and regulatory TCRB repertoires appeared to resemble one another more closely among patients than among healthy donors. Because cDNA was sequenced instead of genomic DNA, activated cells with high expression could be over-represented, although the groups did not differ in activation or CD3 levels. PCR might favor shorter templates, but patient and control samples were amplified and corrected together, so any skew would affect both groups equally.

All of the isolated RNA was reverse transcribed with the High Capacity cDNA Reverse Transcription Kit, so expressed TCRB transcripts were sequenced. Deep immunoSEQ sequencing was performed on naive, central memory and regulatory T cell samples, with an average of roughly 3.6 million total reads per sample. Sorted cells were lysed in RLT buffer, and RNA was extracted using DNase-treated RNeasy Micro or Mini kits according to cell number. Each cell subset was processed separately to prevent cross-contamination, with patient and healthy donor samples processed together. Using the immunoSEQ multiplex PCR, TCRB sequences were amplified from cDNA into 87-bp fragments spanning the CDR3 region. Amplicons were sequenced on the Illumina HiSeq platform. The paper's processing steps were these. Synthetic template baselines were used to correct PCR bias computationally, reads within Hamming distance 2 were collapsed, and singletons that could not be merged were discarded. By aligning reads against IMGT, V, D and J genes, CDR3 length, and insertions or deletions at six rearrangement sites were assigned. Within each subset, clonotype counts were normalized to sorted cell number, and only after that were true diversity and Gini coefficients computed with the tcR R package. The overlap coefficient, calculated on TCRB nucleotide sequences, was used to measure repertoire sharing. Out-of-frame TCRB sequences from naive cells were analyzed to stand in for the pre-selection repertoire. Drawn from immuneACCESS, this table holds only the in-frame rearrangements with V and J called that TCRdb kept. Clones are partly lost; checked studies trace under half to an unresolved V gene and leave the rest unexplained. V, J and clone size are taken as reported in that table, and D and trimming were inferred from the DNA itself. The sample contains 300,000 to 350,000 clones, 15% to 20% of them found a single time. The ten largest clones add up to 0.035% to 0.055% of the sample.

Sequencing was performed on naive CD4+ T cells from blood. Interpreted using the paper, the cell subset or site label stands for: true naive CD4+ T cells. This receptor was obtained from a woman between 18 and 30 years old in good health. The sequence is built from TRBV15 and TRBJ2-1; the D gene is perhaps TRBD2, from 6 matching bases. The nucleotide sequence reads TGTGCCACCAGCGAGATACCAGGGACTTACAATGAGCAGTTCTTC. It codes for CATSEIPGTYNEQFF.